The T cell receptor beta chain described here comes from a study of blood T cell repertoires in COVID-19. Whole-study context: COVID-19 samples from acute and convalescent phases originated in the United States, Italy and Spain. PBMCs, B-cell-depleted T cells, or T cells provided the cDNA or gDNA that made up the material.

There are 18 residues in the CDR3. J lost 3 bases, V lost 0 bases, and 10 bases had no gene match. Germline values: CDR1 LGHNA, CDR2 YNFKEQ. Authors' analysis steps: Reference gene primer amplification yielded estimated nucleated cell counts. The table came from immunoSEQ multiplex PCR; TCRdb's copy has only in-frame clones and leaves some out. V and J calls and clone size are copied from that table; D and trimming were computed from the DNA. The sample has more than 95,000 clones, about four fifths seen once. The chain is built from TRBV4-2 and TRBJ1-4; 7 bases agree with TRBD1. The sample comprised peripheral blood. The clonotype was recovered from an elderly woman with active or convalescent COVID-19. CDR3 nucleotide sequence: TGTGCCAGCAGCCAAGACCCGCCAGGGGGGTCTGCTAATGAAAAACTGTTTTTT. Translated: CASSQDPPGGSANEKLFF.